A selection of T cell receptor beta chains follows, all from one sample in a study of T-cell reconstitution after alpha-beta-depleted transplantation in children. One entry per CDR3 protein, called by TCRdb with MiXCR from the PCR reads. The sample shows around 300,000 distinct CDR3 sequences, 6% to 10% of them seen only once. The input for sequencing was peripheral blood, taken 360 days after TCRalphabeta/CD19-depleted stem cell transplant. These receptors originate from a female patient aged 2-9 years who had a stem cell transplant for Fanconi anemia, so the T cells may come from the graft donor. The CDR3 runs from the conserved cysteine through the conserved F or W. The D gene is left open where the match is weak. A row's size may be missing; if present it is once, few, many or a size class.

cdr3_nt | cdr3_aa | j_call | clone_size | v_call | d_call
TGCAGTGCTAGAGCTGGACAGGGCACCGGGGAGCTGTTTTTT | CSARAGQGTGELFF | TRBJ2-2 | many | TRBV20-1 | TRBD1
TGTGCCAGCAGCCAAGGCCTGTCCAGCGGGATTGGATATACGCAGTATTTT | CASSQGLSSGIGYTQYF | TRBJ2-3 | few | TRBV3-1 | TRBD2
TGTGCCAGCAGCTTACAGATCGGGGAGCTGTTTTTT | CASSLQIGELFF | TRBJ2-2 | few | TRBV5-6 | -
TGTGCCATCAGTGATGTAAGACCGGGAGATCAGCCCCAGCATTTT | CAISDVRPGDQPQHF | TRBJ1-5 | many | TRBV10-3 | -
TGTGCCAGCAGCCTGACAGGGTATGGCTACACCTTC | CASSLTGYGYTF | TRBJ1-2 | many | TRBV7-3 | TRBD1
TGTGCCAGCAGCGTAGAGCGCCATGAGCAGTTCTTC | CASSVERHEQFF | TRBJ2-1 | many | TRBV9 | -
TGTGCCAGCAGCGTAGAAAAGGGACTTTCGGGTGAGACCCAGTACTTC | CASSVEKGLSGETQYF | TRBJ2-5 | - | TRBV9 | -
TGTGCCAGCAGTTATCCACAGGGACTTAGATTCCAAGAGACCCAGTACTTC | CASSYPQGLRFQETQYF | TRBJ2-5 | - | TRBV6-5 | -
TGCGCCAGCAGCGGCGGACAGGGGGCGGAAGGCTACACCTTC | CASSGGQGAEGYTF | TRBJ1-2 | few | TRBV5-1 | TRBD1
TGTGCCACCAGCAGAGAAACTAGCCCTACCCAGACGCAGTATTTT | CATSRETSPTQTQYF | TRBJ2-3 | many | TRBV15 | -
TGTGCCAGCAGCTTAGCGACAGGGGGCCACTATGGCTACACCTTC | CASSLATGGHYGYTF | TRBJ1-2 | - | TRBV7-6 | TRBD1
TGTGCCAGCAGTGAAGCTTCTCGAACTGGGTTGCCCCAGCATTTT | CASSEASRTGLPQHF | TRBJ1-5 | many | TRBV6-1 | -
TGTGCCAGCACCCCCGTTGTAAGCACAGATACGCAGTATTTT | CASTPVVSTDTQYF | TRBJ2-3 | - | TRBV28 | -
TGCGCCAGCAGCTCTGGACAGGGGATAATGAACTATGGCTACACCTTC | CASSSGQGIMNYGYTF | TRBJ1-2 | many | TRBV5-1 | TRBD1
TGTGCCAGCAGCGTAGGGTTCCGGGACTATTACAATGAGCAGTTCTTC | CASSVGFRDYYNEQFF | TRBJ2-1 | - | TRBV9 | TRBD2